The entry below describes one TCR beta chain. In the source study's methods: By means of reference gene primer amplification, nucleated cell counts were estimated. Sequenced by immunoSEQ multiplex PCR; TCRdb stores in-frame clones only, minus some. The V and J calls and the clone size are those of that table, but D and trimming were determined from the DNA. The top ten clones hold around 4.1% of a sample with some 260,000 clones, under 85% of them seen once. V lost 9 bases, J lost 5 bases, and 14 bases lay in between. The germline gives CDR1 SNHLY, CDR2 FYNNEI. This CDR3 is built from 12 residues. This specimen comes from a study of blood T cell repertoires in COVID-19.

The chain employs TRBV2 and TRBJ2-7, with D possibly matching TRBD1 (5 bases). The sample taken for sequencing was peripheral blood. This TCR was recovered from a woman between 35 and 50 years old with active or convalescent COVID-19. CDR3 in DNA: TGTGCCAGATCAGACAGCCGACACGAGCAGTACTTC. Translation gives CARSDSRHEQYF.